The 18 T cell receptor beta chains reported below all come from one sample, sequenced in a study of a mutant IDH1 vaccine in newly diagnosed glioma. Time point indicated: week 47, end of study. It was 300 ug of mutant IDH1 20-mer peptide that made up each vaccine dose, given with topical imiquimod. These TCRs' antigens remain unknown. Repertoires were generated with immunoSEQ multiplex PCR, while TCRdb's copy carries only in-frame clones and drops some. The sample shows fewer than 85,000 clones, roughly four fifths of them seen only once. This specimen was PBMCs, taken from a glioma patient whose treatment included an IDH1 peptide vaccine. The receptors derive from a man aged 40-49 years with glioma.

The chain carries TRBV30 and TRBJ2-1; 7 bases align to TRBD2. J lost 10 bases, V lost 5 bases, and 8 bases had no gene match. The CDR3 extends over 12 amino acids. The germline V gene has CDR1 GTSNPN and CDR2 SVGIG (reference sequence). CDR3 protein: CAWVPGLREQFF. The DNA for the CDR3 is TGTGCCTGGGTACCGGGACTACGAGAGCAGTTCTTC.

This clone appeared a few times. The chain recombines TRBV10-1 with TRBJ1-1; 8 bases line up with TRBD1. Per germline, CDR1 WNHNN and CDR2 SYGVQD (reference sequence). The CDR3 runs to 14 residues. J gave up 1 base and V 6 bases, and 4 bases lay outside the gene matches. The CDR3: CASSGGQANTEAFF. DNA of the CDR3: TGCGCCAGCAGCGGGGGACAGGCGAACACTGAAGCTTTCTTT.

The rearrangement joins TRBV4-3 to TRBJ2-5, with D possibly matching TRBD2 (5 bases). The DNA end is a closer match to TRBJ2-7, so the J assignment may be wrong. The CDR3 has 14 amino acids. Germline CDR1 reads LGHNA; CDR2 reads YSLEER. The CDR3 is CASSQDGDQYEQYF. As DNA, the CDR3 is TGCGCCAGCAGCCAAGACGGGGATCAGTACGAGCAGTACTTC.

This sequence joins TRBV7-2 and TRBJ2-3; 7 nucleotides agree with TRBD1. The CDR3 contains 16 residues. Per germline, CDR1 SGHTA and CDR2 FQGNSA. V shed 4 bases, J shed 1 base, and the junction held 8 bases outside the gene matches. The CDR3 nucleotides read TGTGCCAGCAGCTCCCCCACAGGGGCCCGCACAGATACGCAGTATTTT. Protein sequence: CASSSPTGARTDTQYF.

The chain links TRBV27 to TRBJ2-3; no definite D call. Trimming stripped 2 bases from V and 0 bases from J, with 9 bases between. Germline lookup yields CDR1 MNHEY and CDR2 SMNVEV (reference sequence). The CDR3 loop spans 15 amino acids. The CDR3 nucleotides are TGTGCCAGCAGTTTAAGCTCCCCGAGCACAGATACGCAGTATTTT. Translation: CASSLSSPSTDTQYF.

The CDR3 bases are TGTGCCTGGAGTTTAGGGGGTGGCTATGGCTACACCTTC. It specifies CAWSLGGGYGYTF. The chain combines TRBV30 with TRBJ1-2; D is perhaps TRBD1 (6 bases). Germline CDR1 and CDR2: GTSNPN and SVGIG (reference sequence). V was cut by 2 bases and J by 4 bases, with 11 bases left in between. The CDR3 is made up of 13 amino acids.

The V gene is TRBV5-6, the J gene TRBJ2-6; D possibly corresponds to TRBD1 (6 bases). V was pared by 0 bases and J by 1 base, with 11 bases between. Germline V CDR1 and CDR2: SGHDT, YYEEEE. This CDR3 comprises 17 residues. CDR3: CASSLAFQGSGANVLTF. The CDR3 DNA follows: TGTGCCAGCAGCTTGGCCTTCCAGGGGTCTGGGGCCAACGTCCTGACTTTC.

The gene calls are TRBV28 and TRBJ2-4; D remains ambiguous. CDR3 length: 15 residues. The germline V gene encodes CDR1 MDHEN and CDR2 SYDVKM. V was cut by 5 bases and J by 1 base, with 12 bases left in between. The CDR3 region is CASSPGESAKNIQYF. The CDR3 bases are TGTGCCAGCAGTCCTGGGGAATCGGCCAAAAACATTCAGTACTTC. The full variable domain, completed using reference TRBV28 and TRBJ2-4, is DVKVTQSSRYLVKRTGEKVFLECVQDMDHENMFWYRQDPGLGLRLIYFSYDVKMKEKGDIPEGYSVSREKKERFSLILESASTNQTSMYLCASSPGESAKNIQYFGAGTRLSVL.

The genes are TRBV5-6 and TRBJ2-2; the match to TRBD2 covers 9 bases. Trimming took 1 base from V and 6 from J; bases not matched to a gene: 4. Germline values: CDR1 SGHDT, CDR2 YYEEEE. The CDR3 length is 15 residues. The CDR3 DNA reads as TGTGCCAGCAGCTTGCGAATAGCGGGAGCCGGGGAGCTGTTTTTT. It yields the protein CASSLRIAGAGELFF.

The sample holds one count of this clone. The chain links TRBV7-9 to TRBJ2-3, with a tentative D call TRBD1 (6 bases). Per germline, CDR1 SEHNR and CDR2 FQNEAQ (reference sequence). The CDR3 length is 16 residues. V was cut by 0 bases and J by 2 bases, with 12 bases left in between. CDR3 region: CASSLASRGPTDTQYF. CDR3 nucleotides: TGTGCCAGCAGCTTAGCGTCCAGGGGTCCCACAGATACGCAGTATTTT.

The chain recombines TRBV28 with TRBJ2-7, with no clear D. The V gene lost 4 bases and the J gene lost 3 bases, with 16 bases spanning the gap. From germline, CDR1 is MDHEN and CDR2 SYDVKM. This CDR3 comprises 15 residues. Here the CDR3 reads CASSYDPALFYEQYF. In DNA form, the CDR3 reads TGTGCCAGCAGTTACGACCCCGCCCTTTTCTACGAGCAGTACTTC.

This clone was picked up one time. This rearrangement joins TRBV6-1 to TRBJ2-3; D perhaps matches TRBD1 (5 bases). CDR3 length: 16 amino acids. Germline V gene lookup returns CDR1 MNHNS and CDR2 SASEGT. V lost 1 base and J 2 bases, leaving 13 bases between the germline ends. The CDR3 region is CASSEGRQRFTDTQYF. The CDR3 nucleotides read TGTGCCAGCAGTGAAGGGAGACAGAGATTCACAGATACGCAGTATTTT.

The chain uses TRBV6-6 and TRBJ1-1, with no clear D. CDR3 length: 14 residues. Germline V gives CDR1 MNHNY, CDR2 SVGAGI (reference sequence). Trimming cost V 4 bases and J 6 bases, with 15 bases left between them. The CDR3 DNA follows: TGTGCCAGCAGTTCCCCCCCATATAACGCTGAAGCTTTCTTT. Its protein product is CASSSPPYNAEAFF.

This clone showed up just a few times. The genes are TRBV5-1 and TRBJ1-6, with 9 bases that match TRBD1. The CDR3 extends over 16 amino acids. Trimming at V came to 4 bases and at J to 7 bases, leaving 9 bases not matched to a gene. Germline V lookup: CDR1 SGHRS, CDR2 YFSETQ. The CDR3 protein is CASSVGTGTGNSPLHF. CDR3 DNA: TGCGCCAGCAGCGTGGGGACCGGGACAGGGAATTCACCCCTCCACTTT. The full variable domain, in which reference TRBV5-1 and TRBJ1-6 provide the parts outside the CDR3, is KAGVTQTPRYLIKTRGQQVTLSCSPISGHRSVSWYQQTPGQGLQFLFEYFSETQRNKGNFPGRFSGRQFSNSRSEMNVSTLELGDSALYLCASSVGTGTGNSPLHFGNGTRLTVT.

This clone was observed once. The chain carries TRBV4-3 and TRBJ2-3; maybe TRBD1 (5 bases). This CDR3 is built from 13 residues. Trimming took 3 bases from V and 5 from J, leaving 9 bases between them. CDR1 and CDR2 from the germline V gene are LGHNA and YSLEER. CDR3 DNA: TGCGCCAGCAGCCAGGACATTGGAGATACGCAGTATTTT. Protein product: CASSQDIGDTQYF.

CDR3 bases: TGTGCCAGCAGTGACGGGAGAGTGAACACCGGGGAGCTGTTTTTT. Translated, it gives CASSDGRVNTGELFF. V is TRBV25-1 and J is TRBJ2-2, with D maybe TRBD2 (6 bases). The germline V gene encodes CDR1 MGHDK and CDR2 SYGVNS. The CDR3 spans 15 residues. V was pared by 3 bases and J by 1 base, with 9 bases between.

The chain combines TRBV28 with TRBJ1-4, with D possibly being TRBD1 (6 bases). The CDR3 has 16 residues. Between the trimmed V and J ends, which lost 3 bases and 0 bases, there was a span of 11 bases. CDR1 is MDHEN, CDR2 SYDVKM, per germline. The DNA for the CDR3 is TGTGCCAGCAGTTTTTGGGACATCGCAACTAATGAAAAACTGTTTTTT. It encodes CASSFWDIATNEKLFF.

The chain is built from TRBV30 and TRBJ2-7; 7 bases line up with TRBD1. The junction had 5 bases not matched to a gene; V was cut back by 0 bases and J by 3 bases. From germline, CDR1 is GTSNPN and CDR2 SVGIG (reference sequence). This CDR3 contains 14 residues. The DNA for the CDR3 is TGTGCCTGGAGTGTACTAAGACAGGGCTACGAGCAGTACTTC. This encodes CAWSVLRQGYEQYF.